This entry is about one T cell receptor (beta chain). These data are taken from a study of blood T cell repertoires in COVID-19. About the research overall: The United States, Italy and Spain supplied acute and convalescent COVID-19 samples. Sources were T cells, B-cell-depleted T cells, or PBMCs; the material itself was cDNA or gDNA.

In the authors' workflow: Amplifying reference gene primers gave estimates of nucleated cell counts. The assay was immunoSEQ multiplex PCR, and TCRdb's table has in-frame clones only and misses some. V, J and clone size are taken as reported in that table, and D and trimming were inferred from the DNA itself. The table includes tens of thousands of clones, 80% to 95% detected once. Material: peripheral blood. The TCR originated in a man aged 45-60 years with COVID-19, enrolled during active disease.

CDR3 nucleotide sequence: TGTGCCACCAGGTACGCGGGTGAGCAGTACTTC. Its translation is CATRYAGEQYF. The V call is TRBV24-1, the J call TRBJ2-7; a possible D gene is TRBD2 (5 bases). Trimming took off 7 bases at V and 7 bases at J, with 10 bases between the two ends. Germline V CDR1 and CDR2: KGHDR, SFDVKD. The CDR3 consists of 11 residues.